Listed here is a single T cell receptor (beta chain). Its antigen remains unknown. One junction end does not reproduce the germline sequence, and a read error may be involved. This entry belongs to a study of T cell responses to AZD1222 COVID-19 vaccine. Study-wide results and limits: Spike-spanning, vaccine-associated CD4 TCRs were dominant at 160-218 and 743-854. Females made up more of the donors, who were largely white British, and clonal diversity may have come out too low.

Libraries were prepared by immunoSEQ multiplex PCR; TCRdb keeps only in-frame clonotypes and omits some of them. The sample consists of roughly 130,000 clones, 88% of them appearing once. This specimen was peripheral blood, taken on day 0 of AZD1222 vaccination. The sequence derives from an adult in good health.

CDR3 sequence: CASSLDTRWTGAFF. The CDR3 coding sequence is TGTGCCAGCAGCTTAGACACTAGGTGGACTGGAGCTTTCTTT. V and J are TRBV7-9 and TRBJ1-1; unclear D gene. Germline V gives CDR1 SEHNR, CDR2 FQNEAQ (reference sequence). This CDR3 is built from 14 residues.